The T cell receptor beta chain described here comes from a study of beta chain features in type 1 diabetes. Expressed TCRB transcripts were sequenced, since all the RNA that had been isolated was reverse transcribed. Generated by immunoSEQ multiplex PCR, the TCRdb table keeps only in-frame clones and is missing some. The sample has about 140,000 clones, about 9.4% seen once. The CDR3 covers 14 residues. Germline trimming cut 4 bases from V and 4 bases from J; bases unmatched to any gene: 9. Germline values: CDR1 GTSNPN, CDR2 SVGIG (reference sequence). Sequenced: naive CD4+ T cells from blood. The clonotype originates from a man aged 18 to 29 in good health. The genes are TRBV30 and TRBJ2-7, with 8 bases matching TRBD2. CDR3 loop: CAWKRAGGIYEQYF. In DNA, the CDR3 is TGTGCCTGGAAAAGGGCGGGGGGTATTTACGAGCAGTACTTC.